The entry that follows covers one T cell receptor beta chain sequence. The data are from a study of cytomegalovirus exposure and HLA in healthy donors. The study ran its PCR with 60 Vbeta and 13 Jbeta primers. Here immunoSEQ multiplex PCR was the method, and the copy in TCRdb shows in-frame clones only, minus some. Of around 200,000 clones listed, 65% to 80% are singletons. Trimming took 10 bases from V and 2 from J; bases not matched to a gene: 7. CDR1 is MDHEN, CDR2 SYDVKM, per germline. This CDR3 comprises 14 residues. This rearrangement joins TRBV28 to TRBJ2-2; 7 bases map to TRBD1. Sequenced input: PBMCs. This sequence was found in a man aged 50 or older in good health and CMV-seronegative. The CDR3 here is CATETGLNTGELFF. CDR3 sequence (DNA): TGTGCCACCGAGACAGGGCTAAACACCGGGGAGCTGTTTTTT.